This T cell receptor beta chain was identified during a study of cytomegalovirus exposure and HLA in healthy donors. The V segment lost 6 bases and the J segment 5 bases; nucleotides outside the gene matches: 4. The CDR3 extends over 15 amino acids. Germline CDR1 reads WSHSY; CDR2 reads SAAADI. This clone occurred a few times. In the PCR, 60 Vbeta and 13 Jbeta primers were used. This table comes from immunoSEQ multiplex PCR, and its TCRdb copy is limited to in-frame clones, with some not included. The sample lists about 110,000 clones; approximately 80% were seen once. The source is a human donor in good health. V usage is TRBV10-2 and J usage is TRBJ2-3; 14 bases agree with TRBD2. Sequencing was done on a sample of PBMCs. This CDR3 is CASRPGTSGRDTQYF. DNA of the CDR3: TGCGCCAGCAGGCCCGGGACTAGCGGGAGAGATACGCAGTATTTT.